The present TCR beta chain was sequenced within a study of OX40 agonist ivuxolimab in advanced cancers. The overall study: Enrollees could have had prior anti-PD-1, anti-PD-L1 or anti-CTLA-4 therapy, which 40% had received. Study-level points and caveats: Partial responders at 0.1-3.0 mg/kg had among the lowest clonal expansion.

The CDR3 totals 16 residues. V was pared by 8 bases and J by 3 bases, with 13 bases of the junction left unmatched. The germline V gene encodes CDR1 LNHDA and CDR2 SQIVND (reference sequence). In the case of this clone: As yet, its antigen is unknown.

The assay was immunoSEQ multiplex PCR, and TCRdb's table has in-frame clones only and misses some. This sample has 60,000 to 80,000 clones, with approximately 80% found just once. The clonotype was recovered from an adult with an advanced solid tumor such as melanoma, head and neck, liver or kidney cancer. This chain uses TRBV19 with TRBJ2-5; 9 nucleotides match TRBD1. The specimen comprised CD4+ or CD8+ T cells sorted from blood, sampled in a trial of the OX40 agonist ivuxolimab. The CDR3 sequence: CASSPSVDRGEETQYF. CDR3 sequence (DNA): TGTGCCAGTTCACCGTCTGTGGACAGGGGCGAAGAGACCCAGTACTTC.